The 10 T cell receptor beta chains in this list originate from one sample, sequenced in a study of CD8 T cells in Susac syndrome. The authors reverse transcribed roughly 0.5 to 1 ug RNA with random hexamers. TCRdb re-called the immunoSEQ multiplex PCR reads through MiXCR, storing one row per CDR3 protein. The sample carries around 170,000 distinct CDR3 sequences, roughly 96% recorded once. Sequenced sample: CD8+ T cells from PBMCs. The receptors shown here come from a human donor with multiple sclerosis.

This chain uses TRBV25-1 with TRBJ2-5; the match to TRBD2 covers 9 bases. The CDR3 has 15 residues. Germline assignment: CDR1 MGHDK and CDR2 SYGVNS. Trimming at V came to 4 bases and at J to 5 bases, leaving 8 bases not matched to a gene. CDR3: CASSAAGGPGETQYF. CDR3 nucleotides: TGTGCCAGCAGTGCGGCGGGGGGGCCCGGGGAGACCCAGTACTTC.

This rearrangement joins TRBV3-1 to TRBJ2-1; 8 bases are a match to TRBD2. Per the germline V gene, CDR1 is LGHDT and CDR2 is YNNKEL (reference sequence). CDR3 length: 15 amino acids. V lost 5 bases to trimming and J lost 0 bases; unmatched junction nucleotides: 3. The CDR3 sequence: CASSLLADSYNEQFF. As DNA, the CDR3 is TGTGCCAGCAGCTTACTAGCGGACTCCTACAATGAGCAGTTCTTC.

The chain couples TRBV6-5 to TRBJ2-5; perhaps TRBD1 as D (6 bases). Germline CDR1 and CDR2: MNHEY and SVGAGI. Trimming left V 0 bases short and J 3 bases short, with 14 bases between. There are 16 residues in the CDR3. The DNA for the CDR3 is TGTGCCAGCAGTTACTCCTCGACAGGCTATGAAGAGACCCAGTACTTC. Its protein product is CASSYSSTGYEETQYF.

The chain has TRBV7-3 and TRBJ2-3; D perhaps matches TRBD2 (7 bases). The CDR3 runs 15 residues. Trimming cost V 5 bases and J 2 bases, with 14 bases left between them. Germline lookup yields CDR1 SGHTA and CDR2 FQGTGA. CDR3 sequence (DNA): TGTGCCAGCAGCCCCCTAGGGGGGGCCACAGATACGCAGTATTTT. It encodes CASSPLGGATDTQYF.

As regards this clonotype: The junction departs from the called germline gene at one end, perhaps through a read error. The V gene is TRBV7-9, the J gene TRBJ1-2; no firm D call. The CDR3 extends over 11 amino acids. CDR1 is SEHNR, CDR2 FQNEAQ, per germline (reference sequence). The CDR3 DNA is TGCGCCAGCAGCTGGATGGATGGCTACACCTTC. Encoded protein: CASSWMDGYTF.

This clonotype is a singleton in its sample. The chain is built from TRBV29-1 and TRBJ2-1; a possible D gene is TRBD2 (5 bases). Germline lookup yields CDR1 SQVTM and CDR2 ANQGSEA. The CDR3 consists of 10 residues. Trimming pared 5 bases from V and 9 bases from J, leaving 8 bases between. CDR3 nucleotides: TGCAGCGTTTCCGGGGTTGAGCAGTTCTTC. Translation gives CSVSGVEQFF.

The chain has TRBV5-6 and TRBJ2-5, with 9 positions matching TRBD1. Trimming cost V 7 bases and J 5 bases; bases outside gene matches: 9. This CDR3 has 14 amino acids. Germline-derived CDR1 and CDR2 are SGHDT and YYEEEE. The CDR3, as DNA: TGTGCCAGCCAGGATGGGGACAGGGTGGAGACCCAGTACTTC. This sequence encodes CASQDGDRVETQYF.

This chain joins TRBV29-1 and TRBJ2-7, with TRBD2 matching 9 bases. With V trimmed by 5 bases and J by 3 bases, 2 bases remained unmatched. This CDR3 spans 12 amino acids. Germline CDR1 is SQVTM and CDR2 is ANQGSEA. CDR3: CSVISGSYEQYF. In DNA, the CDR3 is TGCAGCGTTATTAGCGGGAGCTACGAGCAGTACTTC.

This clonotype was counted once. The chain has TRBV11-2 and TRBJ2-1; 10 positions match TRBD2. This CDR3 is 18 amino acids long. Germline V gives CDR1 SGHAT, CDR2 FQNNGV. Germline trimming cut 1 base from V and 7 bases from J; bases unmatched to any gene: 13. In DNA, the CDR3 is TGTGCCAGCAGCTTAGTAAGATGGTCTAGCGGGAGAACGAATGAGCAGTTCTTC. Its translation is CASSLVRWSSGRTNEQFF.

The chain joins TRBV6-5 to TRBJ2-7; D is perhaps TRBD1 (6 bases). This CDR3 contains 14 residues. The V end lost 6 bases, the J end lost 3 bases, and 15 bases lay between the germline ends. Germline CDR1 and CDR2: MNHEY and SVGAGI. The CDR3 coding sequence is TGTGCCAGCAGCGCCCGGGACATAAGCTACGAGCAGTACTTC. It encodes CASSARDISYEQYF.